The TCR beta chain described here comes from a study of OX40 agonist ivuxolimab in advanced cancers. The data were produced by immunoSEQ multiplex PCR, yet TCRdb's version contains in-frame clones alone and is incomplete. The sample lists approximately 91,000 clones, approximately 90% occurring once. Germline V gives CDR1 LNHDA, CDR2 SQIVND (reference sequence). This CDR3 spans 16 amino acids. The V segment lost 10 bases and the J segment 6 bases; nucleotides outside the gene matches: 14. The sampling schedule covered blood at baseline, cycle 4 day 1, and cycle 7 day 1. This clone occurred once. The chain links TRBV19 to TRBJ2-2; 10 positions match TRBD1. The clonotype originates from an adult with an advanced solid tumor such as melanoma, head and neck, liver or kidney cancer. The specimen was CD4+ or CD8+ T cells sorted from blood, collected in a trial of the OX40 agonist ivuxolimab. Written as DNA, the CDR3 is TGTGCCACCAATTATCCGGGACAGGGGCGGGCCGGGGAGCTGTTTTTT. Translation: CATNYPGQGRAGELFF. The variable domain in full, with the rest retrieved from reference TRBV19 and TRBJ2-2, is DGGITQSPKYLFRKEGQNVTLSCEQNLNHDAMYWYRQDPGQGLRLIYYSQIVNDFQKGDIAEGYSVSREKKESFPLTVTSAQKNPTAFYLCATNYPGQGRAGELFFGEGSRLTVL.